This entry lists 28 T cell receptor beta chains sequenced from one sample in a study of T cell repertoires in cytomegalovirus infection. Each CDR3 protein gets one entry after TCRdb re-called the reads with MiXCR. The repertoire includes 200,000 to 300,000 distinct CDR3 sequences, roughly 13% of them detected once, and roughly 8.9% sits in the top ten. What was sequenced was PBMCs. Source of these receptors: a human donor in good health (CMV status not recorded). Some clones in this sample may be carry-over from other donors' samples.

This clonotype came up many times. This rearrangement joins TRBV7-2 to TRBJ1-6, with D uncertain. With 2 bases removed from V and 10 bases from J, the gap between germline ends came to 9 bases. The length of the CDR3 is 13 residues. Germline CDR1 SGHTA, CDR2 FQGNSA. The CDR3 region has the DNA TGTGCCAGCAGCTTAATAGGGTGGTCACCCCTCCACTTT. As protein: CASSLIGWSPLHF.

V is TRBV6-5 and J is TRBJ1-2; a possible D gene is TRBD1 (5 bases). CDR1 and CDR2 from the germline V gene are MNHEY and SVGAGI. CDR3 length equals 14 residues. V lost 4 bases and J lost 3, with 12 bases in between. The CDR3 coding sequence is TGTGCCAGCAGTTCTGCGGGGCCGGACTATGGCTACACCTTC. This sequence encodes CASSSAGPDYGYTF.

V gene TRBV11-2 combines with J gene TRBJ2-3, with 7 bases aligning to TRBD2. Trimming took 5 bases from V and 2 from J; bases not matched to a gene: 10. Germline assignment: CDR1 SGHAT and CDR2 FQNNGV. The CDR3 extends over 16 amino acids. This CDR3 reads CASSLKWGGATDTQYF. For the CDR3, the DNA is TGTGCCAGCAGCCTTAAGTGGGGAGGGGCCACAGATACGCAGTATTTT. Filled out from reference TRBV11-2 and TRBJ2-3, the complete variable domain reads EAGVAQSPRYKIIEKRQSVAFWCNPISGHATLYWYQQILGQGPKLLIQFQNNGVVDDSQLPKDRFSAERLKGVDSTLKIQPAKLEDSAVYLCASSLKWGGATDTQYFGPGTRLTVL.

V and J are TRBV5-4 and TRBJ2-3; D not certain. V lost 0 bases, J lost 2 bases, and 7 bases lay in between. There are 14 residues in the CDR3. Per germline, CDR1 SGHNT and CDR2 YYREEE (reference sequence). CDR3 nucleotides: TGTGCCAGCAGCTTGGAGGGCTCCACAGATACGCAGTATTTT. Amino acid sequence: CASSLEGSTDTQYF.

J is TRBJ1-2 and V is TRBV12-3 or TRBV12-4; D not certain. V lost 5 bases, J lost 1 base, and 11 bases lay in between. This CDR3 spans 14 amino acids. This chain's CDR3 is CASSPREGNYGYTF. The CDR3 DNA follows: TGTGCCAGCAGTCCGAGGGAGGGTAACTATGGCTACACCTTC.

The sample holds many counts of this clonotype. The chain is built from TRBV20-1 and TRBJ1-5; D unresolved. Trimming shortened V by 2 bases and J by 0 bases, and 5 bases separated the two germline ends. CDR3 size: 13 residues. Germline CDR1 reads DFQATT; CDR2 reads SNEGSKA (reference sequence). This CDR3 is CSARQDSNQPQHF. CDR3 sequence (DNA): TGCAGTGCTAGACAGGATAGCAATCAGCCCCAGCATTTT.

This CDR3 is CASSSSTSGSVAGELFF. The DNA of the CDR3 is TGTGCCAGCAGTTCCTCGACTAGCGGGAGTGTAGCCGGGGAGCTGTTTTTT. The chain uses TRBV6-2 or TRBV6-3 and TRBJ2-2, with TRBD2 matching 12 bases. V dropped 4 bases and J dropped 6; count of bases not matched to a gene: 9. The CDR3 loop spans 17 amino acids. In germline, CDR1 is MNHEY, CDR2 SVGEGT.

Comments on this clonotype: A much larger clone sits a single nucleotide away, making a read error possible. This chain connects TRBV7-3 to TRBJ1-1, with 8 bases aligning to TRBD1. The V gene's germline CDR1 is SGHTA and CDR2 FQGTGA. This CDR3 has 15 amino acids. The CDR3 loop is CAGSSQTGARAEAFF. In nucleotides, the CDR3 is TGTGCCGGCAGCTCACAGACAGGGGCGAGGGCTGAAGCTTTCTTT.

In this sample, this clonotype turned up many times. This chain links TRBV7-2 with TRBJ2-1; 13 bases align to TRBD2. The germline gives CDR1 SGHTA, CDR2 FQGNSA. The trim removed 3 bases at V and 7 bases at J, leaving 3 bases unmatched. This CDR3 contains 15 residues. The CDR3 reads CASSFLGLAGNEQFF. CDR3 DNA: TGTGCCAGCAGCTTCTTGGGACTAGCGGGAAATGAGCAGTTCTTC.

The genes are TRBV2 and TRBJ1-1, with D hard to call. The V end lost 7 bases, the J end lost 4 bases, and 13 bases lay between the germline ends. The CDR3 totals 13 residues. Germline-derived CDR1 and CDR2 are SNHLY and FYNNEI. CDR3 protein: CASTDFGGTEAFF. Here the CDR3 DNA reads TGTGCCAGCACAGATTTCGGAGGCACTGAAGCTTTCTTT.

This clonotype showed up many times. This sequence joins TRBV6-6 and TRBJ2-1; 11 bases are a match to TRBD1. Per the germline V gene, CDR1 is MNHNY and CDR2 is SVGAGI (reference sequence). V lost 4 bases, J lost 7 bases, and 3 bases stayed unmatched. CDR3 length equals 14 residues. The chain's CDR3 is CASSSGDRGNEQFF. CDR3 DNA sequence: TGTGCCAGCAGTTCCGGGGACAGGGGGAATGAGCAGTTCTTC.

The sample holds many counts of this clonotype. V is TRBV19 and J is TRBJ2-3; maybe TRBD2 (5 bases). The CDR3 has 16 residues. The ends were cut back, 7 bases at V and 0 bases at J, with 17 bases in the middle. The germline CDR1 and CDR2 sequences are LNHDA and SQIVND (reference sequence). The CDR3: CASTAGGWRSTDTQYF. In DNA form, the CDR3 reads TGTGCCAGTACCGCCGGCGGGTGGAGAAGCACAGATACGCAGTATTTT. The complete variable domain, with remaining parts taken from reference TRBV19 and TRBJ2-3, reads DGGITQSPKYLFRKEGQNVTLSCEQNLNHDAMYWYRQDPGQGLRLIYYSQIVNDFQKGDIAEGYSVSREKKESFPLTVTSAQKNPTAFYLCASTAGGWRSTDTQYFGPGTRLTVL.

This chain connects TRBV3-1 to TRBJ1-1; no clear D. Trimming left V 1 base short and J 8 bases short, with 11 bases between. The V gene's germline CDR1 is LGHDT and CDR2 YNNKEL (reference sequence). The length of the CDR3 is 13 residues. CDR3 nucleotide sequence: TGTGCCAGCAGCCAAGTTCGCGGAGAAGAAGCTTTCTTT. Its translation is CASSQVRGEEAFF.

This clonotype was recorded many times. The chain is built from TRBV5-6 and TRBJ1-5, with D perhaps TRBD1 (6 bases). The CDR3 covers 15 residues. V was shortened by 3 bases and J by 6 bases, with 16 bases between the two germline ends. CDR1 is SGHDT, CDR2 YYEEEE, per germline. CDR3 loop: CASSSGRGGVQPQHF. The CDR3 DNA sequence: TGTGCCAGCAGCTCGGGGCGCGGGGGCGTTCAGCCCCAGCATTTT.

This chain links TRBV14 with TRBJ1-3, with 11 bases fitting TRBD1. The J segment lost 2 bases and the V segment lost 3 bases, leaving 6 bases of the junction unmatched. Germline values: CDR1 SGHDN, CDR2 FVKESK. The CDR3 is made up of 17 amino acids. Written as DNA, the CDR3 is TGTGCCAGCAGCCACCCCGGACAGGGGGCGCCTGGAAACACCATATATTTT. Amino acids: CASSHPGQGAPGNTIYF.

This clonotype was recorded many times. The genes are TRBV7-2 and TRBJ2-1, with 8 positions matching TRBD2. Losses at the gene ends were 0 bases for V and 6 bases for J; bases not matched to a gene: 7. The CDR3 extends over 16 amino acids. The V gene's germline CDR1 is SGHTA and CDR2 FQGNSA. The CDR3 is CASSLASPSGSNEQFF. The CDR3 DNA reads as TGTGCCAGCAGCTTAGCCAGCCCAAGCGGGAGCAATGAGCAGTTCTTC.

This clonotype was found a few times. The chain is built from TRBV5-1 and TRBJ1-4, with D tentatively TRBD1 (5 bases). CDR3 length: 15 amino acids. V was trimmed by 0 bases and J by 7 bases, leaving 13 bases between them. The germline CDR1 and CDR2 sequences are SGHRS and YFSETQ. As DNA, the CDR3 is TGCGCCAGCAGCTTGGACCTGGGGGGAAGTGAAAAACTGTTTTTT. Translating it yields CASSLDLGGSEKLFF.

This clonotype was observed many times. The V and J genes are TRBV20-1 and TRBJ1-1; 7 nucleotides line up with TRBD1. The germline CDR1 and CDR2 sequences are DFQATT and SNEGSKA (reference sequence). After removal of 0 bases from V and 5 bases from J, the junction contained 9 bases not matched to a gene. The CDR3 has 15 amino acids. The CDR3 protein is CSARDLIQGETEAFF. The DNA of the CDR3 is TGCAGTGCTAGAGATCTGATCCAGGGGGAGACTGAAGCTTTCTTT.

This clonotype showed up just a few times. The J gene is TRBJ1-5, the V gene TRBV7-2; D possibly corresponds to TRBD1 (5 bases). V dropped 5 bases and J dropped 4 bases, with 12 bases sitting between them. Germline V CDR1 and CDR2: SGHTA, FQGNSA. The CDR3 sequence is 14 residues long. CDR3 nucleotide sequence: TGTGCCAGCAGCCTAGACAGTACTAATCAGCCCCAGCATTTT. Translation: CASSLDSTNQPQHF.

In its sample, this clonotype was seen many times. The CDR3 sequence is CASSSRFFRGTGELFF. In DNA form, the CDR3 reads TGTGCCAGCAGCTCCCGCTTCTTCCGAGGGACCGGGGAGCTGTTTTTT. This chain links TRBV7-2 with TRBJ2-2; TRBD2 is a possible D gene (5 bases). The germline V gene encodes CDR1 SGHTA and CDR2 FQGNSA. This CDR3 comprises 16 residues. Trimming left V 4 bases short and J 5 bases short, with 17 bases between.

This clonotype was picked up many times. The chain has TRBV6-2 or TRBV6-3 and TRBJ2-1; TRBD2 aligns across 11 bases. Trimming at V came to 6 bases and at J to 5 bases, leaving 6 bases not matched to a gene. CDR1 MNHEY and CDR2 SVGEGT come from the germline V gene. This CDR3 contains 15 residues. CDR3: CASRPSGGPNNEQFF. The DNA for the CDR3 is TGTGCCAGCAGACCTAGCGGGGGGCCAAACAATGAGCAGTTCTTC.

This clonotype was counted a few times. The V call is TRBV20-1, the J call TRBJ2-3; D is perhaps TRBD1 or TRBD2 (6 bases each). Germline CDR1 reads DFQATT; CDR2 reads SNEGSKA (reference sequence). The CDR3 is 13 amino acids. The V and J ends lost 7 bases and 1 base respectively, with 12 bases between them. CDR3 coding DNA: TGCAGTGGAGTAAGGGGGGGCACAGATACGCAGTATTTT. Its protein is CSGVRGGTDTQYF.

This clonotype occurred many times. The rearrangement links TRBV7-9 to TRBJ2-1; D may be TRBD1 or TRBD2 (5 bases each). Trimming pared 5 bases from V and 7 bases from J, leaving 9 bases between. Germline CDR1 reads SEHNR; CDR2 reads FQNEAQ (reference sequence). The CDR3 totals 12 residues. Here the CDR3 DNA reads TGTGCCAGCAGCCTAGAGGGGAATGAGCAGTTCTTC. It codes for CASSLEGNEQFF. Together with reference TRBV7-9 and TRBJ2-1, the CDR3 gives the full variable domain: DTGVSQNPRHKITKRGQNVTFRCDPISEHNRLYWYRQTLGQGPEFLTYFQNEAQLEKSRLLSDRFSAERPKGSFSTLEIQRTEQGDSAMYLCASSLEGNEQFFGPGTRLTVL.

This rearrangement joins TRBV10-3 to TRBJ2-3, with 11 bases identical to TRBD1. CDR1 ENHRY and CDR2 SYGVKD come from the germline V gene. With 3 bases clipped from V and 3 bases from J, the junction kept 2 bases outside the gene matches. The CDR3 consists of 15 residues. The CDR3 sequence: CAISEGTGGTDTQYF. The CDR3 DNA follows: TGTGCCATCAGTGAAGGGACAGGGGGAACAGATACGCAGTATTTT.

This chain joins TRBV20-1 and TRBJ2-7, with TRBD2 identical over 12 bases. With V trimmed by 3 bases and J by 4 bases, 10 bases remained unmatched. CDR3 length equals 16 residues. The germline V gene encodes CDR1 DFQATT and CDR2 SNEGSKA (reference sequence). The CDR3, as DNA: TGCAGTGCTAGGCCCCGAATGACTAGCGGGAGTTACGAGCAGTACTTC. This gives the protein CSARPRMTSGSYEQYF.

This clonotype was picked up many times. The chain has TRBV28 and TRBJ1-6, with 8 bases that match TRBD1. Germline loops: CDR1 MDHEN, CDR2 SYDVKM. V gave up 5 bases and J gave up 11 bases; unmatched junction bases: 2. The CDR3 runs to 12 residues. CDR3: CASSETGAPLHF. CDR3 DNA sequence: TGTGCCAGCAGTGAGACAGGGGCACCCCTCCACTTT.

Notes on this clonotype: An end of the junction differs from the germline gene, which may be a read error. J is TRBJ2-2 and V is TRBV5-3; D possibly corresponds to TRBD1 (6 bases). TRBV5-3 is placed among ORFs of uncertain function. The CDR3 is 16 residues long. CDR3 DNA: TGTGCCAGCAGCTTGGCCCTAGGCAGGGGCACCGGGGAGCTGTTTTTT. As protein: CASSLALGRGTGELFF.

This clonotype was observed many times. The chain carries TRBV7-9 and TRBJ1-5; the match to TRBD1 covers 9 bases. CDR1 is SEHNR and CDR2 is FQNEAQ in the germline V gene (reference sequence). The V gene end was trimmed by 5 bases and the J gene end by 6 bases; junction bases not matched to a gene: 5. The CDR3 is 14 residues long. In DNA form, the CDR3 reads TGTGCCAGCAGCACCACAGGGGGCGTTCAGCCCCAGCATTTT. Its translation is CASSTTGGVQPQHF.